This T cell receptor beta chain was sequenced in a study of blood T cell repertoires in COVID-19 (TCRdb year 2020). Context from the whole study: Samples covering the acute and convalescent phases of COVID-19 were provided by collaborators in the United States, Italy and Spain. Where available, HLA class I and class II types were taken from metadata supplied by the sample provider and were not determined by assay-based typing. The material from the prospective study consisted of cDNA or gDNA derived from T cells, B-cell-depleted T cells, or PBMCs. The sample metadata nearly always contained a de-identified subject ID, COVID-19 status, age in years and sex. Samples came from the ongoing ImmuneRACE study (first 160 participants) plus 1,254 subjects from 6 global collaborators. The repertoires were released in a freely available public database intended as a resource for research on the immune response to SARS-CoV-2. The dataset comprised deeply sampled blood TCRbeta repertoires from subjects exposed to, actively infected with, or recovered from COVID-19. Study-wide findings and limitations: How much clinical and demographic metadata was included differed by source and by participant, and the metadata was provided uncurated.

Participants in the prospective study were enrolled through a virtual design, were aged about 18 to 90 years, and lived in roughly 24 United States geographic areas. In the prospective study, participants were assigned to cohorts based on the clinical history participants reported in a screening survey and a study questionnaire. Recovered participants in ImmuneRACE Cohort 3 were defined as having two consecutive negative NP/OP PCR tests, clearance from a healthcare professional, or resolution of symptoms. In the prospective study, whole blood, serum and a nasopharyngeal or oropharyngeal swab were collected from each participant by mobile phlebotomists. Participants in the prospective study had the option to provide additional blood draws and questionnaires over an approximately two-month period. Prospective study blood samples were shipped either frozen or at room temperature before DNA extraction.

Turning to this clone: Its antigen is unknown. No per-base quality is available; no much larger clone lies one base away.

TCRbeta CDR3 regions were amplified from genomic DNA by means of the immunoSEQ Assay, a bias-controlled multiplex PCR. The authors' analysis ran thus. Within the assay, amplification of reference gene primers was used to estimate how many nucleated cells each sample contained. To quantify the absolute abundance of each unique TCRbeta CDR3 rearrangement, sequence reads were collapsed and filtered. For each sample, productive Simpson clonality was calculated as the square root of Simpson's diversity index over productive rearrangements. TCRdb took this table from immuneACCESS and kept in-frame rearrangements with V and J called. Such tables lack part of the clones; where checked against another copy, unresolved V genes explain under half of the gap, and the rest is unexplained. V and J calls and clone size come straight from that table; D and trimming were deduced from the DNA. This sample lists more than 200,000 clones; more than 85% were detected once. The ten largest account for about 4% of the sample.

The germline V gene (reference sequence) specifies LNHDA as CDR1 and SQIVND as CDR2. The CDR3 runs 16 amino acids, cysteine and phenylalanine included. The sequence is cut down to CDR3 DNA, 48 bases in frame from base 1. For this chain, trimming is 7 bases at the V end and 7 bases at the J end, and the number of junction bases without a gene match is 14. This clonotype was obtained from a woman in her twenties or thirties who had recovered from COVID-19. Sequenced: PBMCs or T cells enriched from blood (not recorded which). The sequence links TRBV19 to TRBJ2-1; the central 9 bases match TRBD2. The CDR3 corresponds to CASTRSISGGINEQFF. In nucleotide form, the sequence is TGTGCCAGTACCAGGTCCATAAGCGGGGGGATAAATGAGCAGTTCTTC.